Presented here are 4 T cell receptor beta chains from one specimen sequenced in a study of beta chain features in type 1 diabetes. The whole isolated RNA underwent reverse transcription, so sequencing captured expressed TCRB transcripts. Produced via immunoSEQ multiplex PCR; TCRdb's table is partial and in-frame only. The profile shows about 620,000 clones, around 16% of them singletons. Sequencing input: naive CD4+ T cells from blood. All receptors derive from a man between 18 and 35 years old in good health.

The chain carries TRBV6-5 and TRBJ1-1, with TRBD1 matching 8 bases. Germline CDR1 MNHEY, CDR2 SVGAGI. V gave up 10 bases and J gave up 7 bases; unmatched junction bases: 11. The CDR3 has 13 residues. CDR3 bases: TGTGCCATCCTTGGACAGGGAGAGAATGAAGCTTTCTTT. Translated: CAILGQGENEAFF.

This chain uses TRBV6-5 with TRBJ1-1; D call uncertain. V was pared by 2 bases and J by 2 bases, with 3 bases between. The CDR3 contains 12 residues. Germline V CDR1 and CDR2: MNHEY, SVGAGI. The CDR3 sequence: CASSYQNTEAFF. The CDR3 DNA reads as TGTGCCAGCAGTTACCAAAACACTGAAGCTTTCTTT.

This clone was counted between two and nine times. This chain joins TRBV30 and TRBJ2-7, with a possible D match to TRBD1 (6 bases). The CDR3 sequence is 14 residues long. Trimming took 3 bases from V and 1 from J, leaving 13 bases between them. Looked up from germline, CDR1 is GTSNPN and CDR2 is SVGIG (reference sequence). The CDR3 sequence is CAWSQDSLSYEQYF. The CDR3 DNA is TGTGCCTGGAGCCAGGACAGTTTATCCTACGAGCAGTACTTC.

This clone was observed a few times. The J gene is TRBJ1-6, the V gene TRBV30; the D gene is possibly TRBD1 (5 bases). V was clipped by 8 bases and J by 7 bases, with 15 bases between them. CDR3 length: 13 residues. Germline CDR1 GTSNPN, CDR2 SVGIG (reference sequence). CDR3 nucleotide sequence: TGTGCCGAACAAAAGGGGAACAATTCACCCCTCCACTTT. Its protein product is CAEQKGNNSPLHF.